These 28 T cell receptor beta chains were all obtained from the same sample, sequenced in a study of T cells in Graves' hyperthyroidism and ophthalmopathy. Amplified TCR beta CDR3 regions derived from RNA transcripts. Researchers ran a first-round RT-PCR on the TCR CDR3 using the HTBI primer set. TCRdb redid the calling of the multiplex PCR reads with MiXCR, one entry per CDR3 protein. The profile shows 150,000 or so distinct CDR3 sequences, 22% of them singletons. Source material: blood. Receptors originate from a woman between 45 and 65 years old with Graves' hyperthyroidism that later progressed to Graves' ophthalmopathy.

As concerns this clonotype: Here the CDR3 omits its conserved ending phenylalanine or tryptophan, so a read error is the likely source. The chain carries TRBV11-2 and TRBJ1-6, with no clear D. The CDR3 has 13 amino acids. Germline V gene sequence: CDR1 SGHAT, CDR2 FQNNGV. V gave up 2 bases and J gave up 11 bases, with 10 bases separating them. The CDR3 reads CASSLYADPPLHL. CDR3 in DNA: TGTGCCAGCAGCTTATACGCGGATCCACCCCTCCACCTT.

This sequence joins TRBV15 and TRBJ2-2, with D uncertain. Germline CDR1 and CDR2: LNHNV and YYDKDF (reference sequence). The CDR3 has 14 residues. Trimming stripped 0 bases from V and 6 bases from J, with 8 bases between. The chain's CDR3 is CATSRDLGAGELFF. CDR3 nucleotides: TGTGCCACCAGCAGAGATCTTGGGGCCGGGGAGCTGTTTTTT.

V is TRBV28 and J is TRBJ1-1, with D hard to call. The CDR3 extends over 15 amino acids. Trimming left V 3 bases short and J 3 bases short, with 14 bases between. The germline gives CDR1 MDHEN, CDR2 SYDVKM. This CDR3 reads CASSFDQREYTEAFF. In nucleotides, the CDR3 is TGTGCCAGCAGTTTCGACCAGAGGGAGTACACTGAAGCTTTCTTT.

This clonotype was observed at least ten times. The rearrangement uses TRBV12-3 or TRBV12-4 and TRBJ1-6; 9 bases match TRBD1. This CDR3 has 15 residues. After removal of 6 bases from V and 8 bases from J, the junction contained 8 bases not matched to a gene. The CDR3 reads CASRKQGAGDSPLHF. CDR3 in DNA: TGTGCCAGCAGAAAACAGGGGGCTGGGGATTCACCCCTCCACTTT.

This clonotype was recorded many times. The chain uses TRBV12-3 or TRBV12-4 and TRBJ2-5, with D possibly matching TRBD1 (5 bases). The CDR3 spans 14 residues. The V and J ends lost 3 bases and 1 base respectively, with 9 bases between them. CDR3: CASSLGQTQETQYF. DNA of the CDR3: TGTGCCAGCAGTTTGGGGCAGACCCAAGAGACCCAGTACTTC.

Many counts were recorded for this clonotype. This rearrangement joins TRBV11-2 to TRBJ2-4; 9 bases are a match to TRBD2. This CDR3 is built from 18 residues. V was pared by 5 bases and J by 6 bases, with 17 bases of the junction left unmatched. Germline V gene sequence: CDR1 SGHAT, CDR2 FQNNGV. The CDR3 here is CASSPGTSYWGAGNIQYF. The CDR3 DNA follows: TGTGCCAGCAGCCCTGGGACTAGCTATTGGGGAGCGGGAAACATTCAGTACTTC. Drawing the rest from reference TRBV11-2 and TRBJ2-4, the complete variable domain is EAGVAQSPRYKIIEKRQSVAFWCNPISGHATLYWYQQILGQGPKLLIQFQNNGVVDDSQLPKDRFSAERLKGVDSTLKIQPAKLEDSAVYLCASSPGTSYWGAGNIQYFGAGTRLSVL.

The rearrangement uses TRBV4-2 and TRBJ2-7; 7 bases fit TRBD2. The CDR3 covers 13 residues. Germline CDR1 is LGHNA and CDR2 is YNFKEQ. V shed 8 bases and J 4 bases; nucleotides not matched to a gene: 8. The CDR3 sequence: CASARAGEYEQYF. CDR3 sequence (DNA): TGTGCCAGCGCGCGGGCGGGAGAATACGAGCAGTACTTC.

This clonotype was observed a few times. The gene calls are TRBV29-1 and TRBJ2-3, with 10 bases lining up with TRBD2. Germline CDR1 is SQVTM and CDR2 is ANQGSEA. Trimming removed 2 bases from V and 1 base from J; junction bases left unmatched: 3. This CDR3 has 15 amino acids. For the CDR3, the DNA is TGCAGCGTTGAATCTAGCGGGAGCGGCACAGATACGCAGTATTTT. Translating gives CSVESSGSGTDTQYF.

The chain carries TRBV6-9 and TRBJ2-7; a possible D gene is TRBD1 (6 bases). The CDR3 totals 14 residues. With 4 bases removed from V and 2 bases from J, the gap between germline ends came to 12 bases. CDR1 and CDR2 from the germline V gene are MNHGY and SVAAGI. The CDR3 DNA is TGTGCCAGCAGTTTGTATACAGGGACCTACGAGCAGTACTTC. Amino acids: CASSLYTGTYEQYF.

This chain uses TRBV12-3 or TRBV12-4 with TRBJ1-6, with D perhaps TRBD1 (6 bases). Trimming cost V 3 bases and J 7 bases, with 13 bases left between them. The CDR3 has 15 amino acids. The CDR3 sequence: CASSLGAPQNSPLHF. CDR3 nucleotides: TGTGCCAGCAGTTTGGGGGCGCCACAAAATTCACCCCTCCACTTT.

V and J are TRBV5-4 and TRBJ2-5; 8 bases map to TRBD1. The DNA matches TRBJ2-1 better at its end, which makes the J call doubtful. The CDR3 length is 13 residues. Germline V CDR1 and CDR2: SGHNT, YYREEE (reference sequence). Here the CDR3 DNA reads TGTGCCAGCAGCAGGGGACAGGAAGAGACCCAGTTCTTC. It codes for CASSRGQEETQFF.

The CDR3: CASSWDSGRSEQYF. DNA of the CDR3: TGTGCCAGCAGCTGGGACAGCGGCAGGTCCGAGCAGTACTTC. The V gene is TRBV7-2, the J gene TRBJ2-7; 7 nucleotides agree with TRBD1. Trimming cost V 4 bases and J 6 bases; bases outside gene matches: 9. The CDR3 has 14 residues. Germline assignment: CDR1 SGHTA and CDR2 FQGNSA.

This clonotype has ten or more counts. This chain uses TRBV3-1 with TRBJ1-2; D remains ambiguous. Germline CDR1 and CDR2: LGHDT and YNNKEL (reference sequence). The V and J ends lost 5 bases and 4 bases respectively, with 23 bases between them. The CDR3 consists of 17 residues. Written as DNA, the CDR3 is TGTGCCAGCAGCGCGTCTACAGCCGAACCCTTAGTCTATGGCTACACCTTC. Translating it yields CASSASTAEPLVYGYTF.

There are many counts of this clonotype. The rearrangement uses TRBV5-1 and TRBJ2-5; 7 bases fit TRBD1. Germline assignment: CDR1 SGHRS and CDR2 YFSETQ. V was clipped by 7 bases and J by 5 bases; unmatched bases: 11. This CDR3 region has 14 residues. Here the CDR3 DNA reads TGCGCCAGCTCTGAAGAGGGACAGAAGGAGACCCAGTACTTC. It specifies CASSEEGQKETQYF.

This clonotype was seen ten or more times. The chain has TRBV6-5 and TRBJ2-6, with D unclear. The CDR3 sequence is 17 residues long. Germline-derived CDR1 and CDR2 are MNHEY and SVGAGI. V was pared by 4 bases and J by 0 bases, with 13 bases between. In DNA form, the CDR3 reads TGTGCCAGCAGTTCCCTAGGTGCTAACTCTGGGGCCAACGTCCTGACTTTC. Translating gives CASSSLGANSGANVLTF.

This clonotype was detected only a few times. The gene calls are TRBV5-8 and TRBJ1-1; TRBD1 matches 10 bases. Germline V CDR1 and CDR2: SGHTS, YDEGEE. This CDR3 has 16 amino acids. Trimming at V came to 3 bases and at J to 0 bases, leaving 5 bases not matched to a gene. This CDR3 is CASSSGQGNMNTEAFF. The CDR3 DNA sequence: TGTGCCAGCAGCTCGGGACAGGGGAACATGAACACTGAAGCTTTCTTT.

At least ten counts were recorded for this clonotype. The chain recombines TRBV2 with TRBJ1-2, with D perhaps matching TRBD1 (6 bases). V gave up 11 bases and J gave up 4 bases, with 14 bases separating them. The CDR3 consists of 12 residues. Looked up from germline, CDR1 is SNHLY and CDR2 is FYNNEI. Here the CDR3 DNA reads TGTGCCGGCCGAGACAGGATCTATGGCTACACCTTC. This sequence encodes CAGRDRIYGYTF.

In its sample, this clonotype was seen many times. The V and J genes are TRBV6-1 and TRBJ2-5, with D hard to call. The CDR3 spans 15 residues. Germline CDR1 reads MNHNS; CDR2 reads SASEGT. V was cut by 6 bases and J by 4 bases, with 18 bases left in between. The CDR3 DNA sequence: TGTGCCAGCAGGGTTACGAGAATAGTCCCAGAGACCCAGTACTTC. It translates to CASRVTRIVPETQYF.

Ten or more counts support this clonotype. The chain links TRBV28 to TRBJ2-7, with 7 bases aligning to TRBD2. V shed 2 bases, J shed 1 base, and the junction held 14 bases outside the gene matches. The CDR3 length is 18 residues. Germline CDR1 and CDR2: MDHEN and SYDVKM. The CDR3 sequence: CASSLNRWREHLSYEQYF. CDR3 DNA: TGTGCCAGCAGTTTAAATCGTTGGCGGGAGCACCTGTCCTACGAGCAGTACTTC.

This clonotype has at least ten counts. V gene TRBV3-1 combines with J gene TRBJ2-7; 9 bases fit TRBD1. Trimming at V came to 1 base and at J to 3 bases, leaving 10 bases not matched to a gene. The CDR3 has 17 residues. The V gene's germline CDR1 is LGHDT and CDR2 YNNKEL (reference sequence). The CDR3 loop is CASSQVPSGTGNYEQYF. CDR3 nucleotide sequence: TGTGCCAGCAGCCAAGTACCCTCCGGGACAGGGAACTACGAGCAGTACTTC.

This clonotype was seen ten or more times. This chain uses TRBV5-1 with TRBJ2-3; 8 bases fit TRBD1. The V gene end was trimmed by 4 bases and the J gene end by 4 bases; junction bases not matched to a gene: 5. The CDR3 runs 14 residues. The germline CDR1 and CDR2 sequences are SGHRS and YFSETQ. Here the CDR3 reads CASSIDRGPDTQYF. CDR3 bases: TGCGCCAGCAGCATAGACAGGGGACCAGATACGCAGTATTTT.

This clonotype was seen many times. The V and J genes are TRBV7-3 and TRBJ2-5, with no clear D. V shed 5 bases and J shed 3 bases, with 10 bases lying between them. Germline assignment: CDR1 SGHTA and CDR2 FQGTGA. The CDR3 sequence is 13 residues long. CDR3: CASSGSTKETQYF. The CDR3 coding sequence is TGTGCCAGCAGCGGCTCAACAAAAGAGACCCAGTACTTC.

A few counts support this clonotype. The genes are TRBV20-1 and TRBJ1-4, with D unresolved. Trimming pared 4 bases from V and 5 bases from J, leaving 8 bases between. This CDR3 comprises 12 residues. Germline CDR1 reads DFQATT; CDR2 reads SNEGSKA (reference sequence). This CDR3 is CSATQQNEKLFF. The CDR3 DNA sequence: TGCAGTGCTACGCAGCAAAATGAAAAACTGTTTTTT.

This clonotype was seen just once. Being one base from a much bigger clone, this may be a read error. V and J are TRBV2 and TRBJ2-7; possibly TRBD2 for D (5 bases). The J call could be wrong; TRBJ2-1 is a better fit for the DNA end. Germline V gives CDR1 SNHLY, CDR2 FYNNEI. This CDR3 is built from 14 residues. CDR3 sequence (DNA): TGTGCCAGCACCCGGACTTTCAGCTCCTACGAGCAGTTCTTC. This gives the protein CASTRTFSSYEQFF.

The table lists this clonotype with many counts. The rearrangement uses TRBV29-1 and TRBJ2-7, with D unresolved. Germline V gene data show CDR1 as SQVTM and CDR2 as ANQGSEA. The CDR3 runs 12 residues. Trimming took 3 bases from V and 4 from J, leaving 10 bases between them. The CDR3 nucleotides read TGCAGCGTTGAGACCGCCGGATACGAGCAGTACTTC. It translates to CSVETAGYEQYF.

The chain recombines TRBV14 with TRBJ2-5; D not resolved. The CDR3 spans 13 residues. V gave up 2 bases and J gave up 1 base, with 5 bases separating them. Looked up from germline, CDR1 is SGHDN and CDR2 is FVKESK. The CDR3 reads CASSQLGQETQYF. DNA of the CDR3: TGTGCCAGCAGCCAACTTGGCCAAGAGACCCAGTACTTC.

This clonotype occurred many times. The chain combines TRBV20-1 with TRBJ1-5; no definite D call. The length of the CDR3 is 13 residues. Between the trimmed V and J ends, which lost 3 bases and 3 bases, there was a span of 9 bases. CDR1 is DFQATT and CDR2 is SNEGSKA in the germline V gene (reference sequence). The CDR3 DNA follows: TGCAGTGCTAGGGACCCCTACAATCAGCCCCAGCATTTT. It yields the protein CSARDPYNQPQHF.

The table lists this clonotype with many counts. The gene calls are TRBV28 and TRBJ2-1; 9 bases fit TRBD1. There are 15 residues in the CDR3. The trim removed 6 bases at V and 8 bases at J, leaving 11 bases unmatched. Germline-derived CDR1 and CDR2 are MDHEN and SYDVKM. The CDR3: CASREPGQGLYEQFF. The CDR3 DNA is TGTGCCAGCAGAGAGCCGGGACAGGGATTGTATGAGCAGTTCTTC.